Below are 17 T cell receptor beta chains sequenced from a single sample in a study of PD-1 blockade in classical Hodgkin lymphoma. Using immunoSEQ multiplex PCR, the repertoire was profiled, and TCRdb retains in-frame clones only, with some absent. Here the sample spans 150,000 or so clones, less than 80% being singletons. All patients relapsed after autologous stem cell transplantation, and brentuximab vedotin exposure varied. This material consisted of peripheral blood mononuclear cells (PBMCs), taken before the second cycle of nivolumab. The receptor source for this set is a human donor with classical Hodgkin lymphoma.

This clone has a single count. The chain uses TRBV7-9 and TRBJ1-2, with TRBD1 as a possible D gene (6 bases). V lost 5 bases, J lost 8 bases, and 18 bases lay in between. CDR3 size: 14 residues. In germline, CDR1 is SEHNR, CDR2 FQNEAQ (reference sequence). The CDR3 DNA follows: TGTGCCAGCAGCCCCAGGACAGTGCGGAGAGGCTACACCTTC. It is translated as CASSPRTVRRGYTF.

This clone came up once. V gene TRBV7-3 combines with J gene TRBJ2-5; TRBD2 agrees at 13 bases. Germline-derived CDR1 and CDR2 are SGHTA and FQGTGA. Losses at the gene ends were 6 bases for V and 0 bases for J; bases not matched to a gene: 7. This CDR3 comprises 17 residues. CDR3: CASRSGLAGEYQETQYF. The CDR3 DNA is TGTGCCAGCAGGTCCGGACTAGCGGGGGAGTACCAAGAGACCCAGTACTTC.

V gene TRBV5-4 combines with J gene TRBJ2-1; 8 bases line up with TRBD2. V dropped 3 bases and J dropped 5; count of bases not matched to a gene: 19. Germline CDR1 reads SGHNT; CDR2 reads YYREEE (reference sequence). This CDR3 contains 19 residues. In DNA, the CDR3 is TGTGCCAGCAGCTCAACCCCGGCGAGGCCTAGCGGGCGCCACAATGAGCAGTTCTTC. It encodes CASSSTPARPSGRHNEQFF.

This chain joins TRBV7-9 and TRBJ1-1; D ambiguous. Germline V gene sequence: CDR1 SEHNR, CDR2 FQNEAQ (reference sequence). The CDR3 is 15 amino acids. The V end was cut by 2 bases, the J end by 2 bases, with 12 bases between. The CDR3 spells CASSLYSQKNTEAFF. The CDR3 coding sequence is TGTGCCAGCAGCTTATATAGTCAGAAAAACACTGAAGCTTTCTTT.

This clone showed up just a few times. The V call is TRBV29-1, the J call TRBJ2-3, with D uncertain. The CDR3 consists of 14 residues. V lost 0 bases, J lost 0 bases, and 7 bases lay in between. Germline CDR1 reads SQVTM; CDR2 reads ANQGSEA. The CDR3 bases are TGCAGCGTTGAAGACAGGCTTAGCACAGATACGCAGTATTTT. Its protein product is CSVEDRLSTDTQYF.

The J gene is TRBJ2-3, the V gene TRBV10-2; 9 nucleotides line up with TRBD2. The CDR3 is 15 residues long. The trim removed 8 bases at V and 6 bases at J, leaving 12 bases unmatched. The germline V gene encodes CDR1 WSHSY and CDR2 SAAADI. The CDR3 reads CASASGRGGMDTQYF. Written as DNA, the CDR3 is TGCGCCAGCGCCTCCGGGCGGGGGGGCATGGATACGCAGTATTTT.

CDR3 amino acids: CASSGTDTEAFF. DNA of the CDR3: TGTGCCAGCAGTGGGACAGACACTGAAGCTTTCTTT. The chain links TRBV6-1 to TRBJ1-1; D is perhaps TRBD1 (6 bases). CDR3 size: 12 residues. Trimming pared 4 bases from V and 3 bases from J, leaving 6 bases between. Germline CDR1 and CDR2: MNHNS and SASEGT.

The gene calls are TRBV6-1 and TRBJ2-7; D not certain. Trimming stripped 0 bases from V and 8 bases from J, with 11 bases between. The CDR3 loop spans 13 amino acids. Germline V lookup: CDR1 MNHNS, CDR2 SASEGT. CDR3 residues: CASSEALGTKQYF. The CDR3 bases are TGTGCCAGCAGTGAAGCTCTCGGCACTAAGCAGTACTTC.

The CDR3 bases are TGTGCCATCAGTGAGTCGGCCTTTAGCGGGGACCAAGAGACCCAGTACTTC. Amino acids: CAISESAFSGDQETQYF. The V gene is TRBV10-3, the J gene TRBJ2-5; TRBD2 aligns across 8 bases. Germline V CDR1 and CDR2: ENHRY, SYGVKD. This CDR3 has 17 residues. With V trimmed by 0 bases and J by 0 bases, 6 bases remained unmatched.

The V gene is TRBV11-3, the J gene TRBJ2-5; 9 bases fit TRBD2. The V segment lost 5 bases and the J segment 5 bases; nucleotides outside the gene matches: 3. The CDR3 extends over 13 amino acids. The germline CDR1 and CDR2 sequences are SGHNT and YENEEA. The CDR3 bases are TGTGCCAGCAGCACGAGCGGGGGGGAGACCCAGTACTTC. Its translation: CASSTSGGETQYF.

This rearrangement joins TRBV5-1 to TRBJ2-4, with D possibly TRBD1 on 6 matching bases. The V gene lost 3 bases and the J gene lost 0 bases, with 13 bases spanning the gap. CDR3 length: 16 amino acids. Germline CDR1 is SGHRS and CDR2 is YFSETQ. CDR3 coding DNA: TGCGCCAGCAGCTCAGGGGCCCTCCTAGCCAAAAACATTCAGTACTTC. It translates to CASSSGALLAKNIQYF.

The rearrangement joins TRBV2 to TRBJ2-4; the D call may be TRBD1 or TRBD2 (5 bases each). V was shortened by 6 bases and J by 5 bases, with 14 bases between the two germline ends. Germline CDR1 is SNHLY and CDR2 is FYNNEI. CDR3 size: 14 residues. The CDR3 nucleotides are TGTGCCAGCAGCTTTTCCGGGACCCAAAACATTCAGTACTTC. Translating it yields CASSFSGTQNIQYF.

The rearrangement links TRBV13 to TRBJ1-4; D possibly corresponds to TRBD1 (6 bases). Trimming shortened V by 4 bases and J by 5 bases, and 11 bases separated the two germline ends. This CDR3 has 14 residues. The germline V gene encodes CDR1 PRHDT and CDR2 FYEKMQ (reference sequence). The CDR3 loop reads CASSWGHGNEKLFF. CDR3 coding DNA: TGTGCCAGCAGCTGGGGACATGGGAATGAAAAACTGTTTTTT.

This chain links TRBV7-3 with TRBJ1-1; tentatively, D is TRBD1 (6 bases). Germline V gene lookup returns CDR1 SGHTA and CDR2 FQGTGA. This CDR3 is 15 amino acids long. V was pared by 3 bases and J by 0 bases, with 11 bases between. The CDR3 DNA reads as TGTGCCAGCAGCTTGGGAACAGGGCTGAACACTGAAGCTTTCTTT. It yields the protein CASSLGTGLNTEAFF.

This clone has just one count. V and J are TRBV10-3 and TRBJ1-5; no clear D. Trimming pared 7 bases from V and 2 bases from J, leaving 9 bases between. This CDR3 contains 13 residues. From germline, CDR1 is ENHRY and CDR2 SYGVKD. The CDR3 nucleotides are TGTGCCATCACATCCGCCCGCAATCAGCCCCAGCATTTT. Protein sequence: CAITSARNQPQHF.

This chain joins TRBV7-9 and TRBJ1-2; D is ambiguous. Germline loops: CDR1 SEHNR, CDR2 FQNEAQ (reference sequence). The CDR3 consists of 14 residues. V lost 4 bases and J lost 8, with 17 bases in between. CDR3 DNA: TGTGCCAGCAGCTCAACCTCAGTGGTGCGGGGCTACACCTTC. It specifies CASSSTSVVRGYTF.

This clone was detected only a few times. The V call is TRBV7-2, the J call TRBJ2-2; D is ambiguous. Germline CDR1 and CDR2: SGHTA and FQGNSA. The CDR3 has 12 residues. Trimming cost V 2 bases and J 3 bases, with 1 base left between them. CDR3 sequence: CASSLYTGELFF. The CDR3 coding sequence is TGTGCCAGCAGCTTATACACCGGGGAGCTGTTTTTT.